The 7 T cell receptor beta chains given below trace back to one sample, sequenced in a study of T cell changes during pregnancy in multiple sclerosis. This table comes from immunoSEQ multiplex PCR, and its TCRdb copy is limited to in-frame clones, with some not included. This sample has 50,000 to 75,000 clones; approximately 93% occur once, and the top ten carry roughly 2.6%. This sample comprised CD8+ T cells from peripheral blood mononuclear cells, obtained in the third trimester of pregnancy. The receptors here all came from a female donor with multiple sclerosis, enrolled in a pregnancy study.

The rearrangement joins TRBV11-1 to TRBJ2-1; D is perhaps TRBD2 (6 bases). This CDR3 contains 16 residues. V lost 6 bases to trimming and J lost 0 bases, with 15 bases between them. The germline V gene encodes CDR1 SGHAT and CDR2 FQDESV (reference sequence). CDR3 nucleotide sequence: TGTGCCAGCAGACATGTCCGGGACTTCTCCTACAATGAGCAGTTCTTC. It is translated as CASRHVRDFSYNEQFF. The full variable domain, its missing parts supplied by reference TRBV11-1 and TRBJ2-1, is EAEVAQSPRYKITEKSQAVAFWCDPISGHATLYWYRQILGQGPELLVQFQDESVVDDSQLPKDRFSAERLKGVDSTLKIQPAELGDSAMYLCASRHVRDFSYNEQFFGPGTRLTVL.

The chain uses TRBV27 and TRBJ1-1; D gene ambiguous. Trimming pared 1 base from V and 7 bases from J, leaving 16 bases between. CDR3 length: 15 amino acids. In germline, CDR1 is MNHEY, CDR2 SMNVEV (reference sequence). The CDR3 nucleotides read TGTGCCAGCAGTTTATACCCCGCGGGGTTGGGTGAAGCTTTCTTT. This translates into CASSLYPAGLGEAFF.

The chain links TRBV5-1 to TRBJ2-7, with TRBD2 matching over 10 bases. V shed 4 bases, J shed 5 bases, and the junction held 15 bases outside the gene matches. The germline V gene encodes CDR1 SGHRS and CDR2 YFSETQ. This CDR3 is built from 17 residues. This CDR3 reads CASSTRLAGPDRNEQYF. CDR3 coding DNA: TGCGCCAGCAGCACCCGACTAGCGGGCCCCGACCGGAACGAGCAGTACTTC. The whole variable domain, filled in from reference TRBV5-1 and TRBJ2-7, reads KAGVTQTPRYLIKTRGQQVTLSCSPISGHRSVSWYQQTPGQGLQFLFEYFSETQRNKGNFPGRFSGRQFSNSRSEMNVSTLELGDSALYLCASSTRLAGPDRNEQYFGPGTRLTVT.

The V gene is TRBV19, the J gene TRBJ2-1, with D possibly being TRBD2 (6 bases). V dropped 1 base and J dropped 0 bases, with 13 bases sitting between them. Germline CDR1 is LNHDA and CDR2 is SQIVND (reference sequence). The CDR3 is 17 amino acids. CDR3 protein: CASSIVTGLASYNEQFF. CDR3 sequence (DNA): TGTGCCAGTAGTATAGTGACGGGACTGGCCTCCTACAATGAGCAGTTCTTC.

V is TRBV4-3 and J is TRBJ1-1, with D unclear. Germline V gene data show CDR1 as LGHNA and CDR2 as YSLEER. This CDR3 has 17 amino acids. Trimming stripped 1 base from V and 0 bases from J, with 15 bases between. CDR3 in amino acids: CASSQGVGRYMNTEAFF. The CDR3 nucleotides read TGCGCCAGCAGCCAAGGGGTGGGGAGGTACATGAACACTGAAGCTTTCTTT.

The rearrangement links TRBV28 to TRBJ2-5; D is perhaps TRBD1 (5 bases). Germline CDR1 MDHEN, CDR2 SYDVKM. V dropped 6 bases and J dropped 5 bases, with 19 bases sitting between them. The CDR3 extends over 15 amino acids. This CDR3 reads CASSAPGSGWETQYF. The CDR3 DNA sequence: TGTGCCAGCAGCGCACCAGGGTCGGGTTGGGAGACCCAGTACTTC.

The CDR3: CASSLSRPQETQYF. The CDR3, as DNA: TGTGCCAGCAGTTTATCGCGTCCCCAAGAGACCCAGTACTTC. The chain employs TRBV27 and TRBJ2-5; no clear D gene. V was cut by 0 bases and J by 1 base, with 6 bases left in between. The CDR3 spans 14 residues. The germline V gene encodes CDR1 MNHEY and CDR2 SMNVEV (reference sequence).